This TCR beta chain emerged from a study of blood T cell repertoires in COVID-19. The wider study: Among Cohort 3 donors, those recovered had two negative PCRs, clearance, or symptom resolution.

Participant-reported clinical history was the basis for cohort assignment. Assay used: immunoSEQ multiplex PCR; TCRdb lists only in-frame clones, some missing. This sample yields under 200,000 clones, of which roughly 85% are seen a single time; around 17% belongs to the top ten. This CDR3 is 17 amino acids long. The germline V gene encodes CDR1 MGHRA and CDR2 YSYEKL. The V and J ends lost 1 base and 4 bases, in that order; junction bases with no gene match: 7. Sequenced input: PBMCs or T cells enriched from blood (not recorded which). V gene TRBV4-1 combines with J gene TRBJ2-5; 12 bases match TRBD2. The TCR comes from a woman aged 70-85 years in a cohort exposed to, infected with or recovered from COVID-19 (not recorded which). The CDR3 region has the DNA TGCGCCAGCAGCCAAGTTCTAGCGGGAGGGCCTACAGAGACCCAGTACTTC. The encoded protein is CASSQVLAGGPTETQYF.